A selection of T cell receptor beta chains follows, all from one sample in a study of identical twins. TCRdb re-derived calls from the 5' RACE reads in MiXCR, one entry per CDR3 protein. This sample yields 1,800,000 or so distinct CDR3 sequences, of which more than 30% are seen a single time; around 0.25% belongs to the top ten. Sequenced: cord blood. These receptors all come from a newborn girl in good health. Both conserved end residues are part of each CDR3. A D gene is named only where the DNA matches it firmly. Clone size is shown for a subset of rows, as once, few, many or a class of expanded clone.

D gene	V gene	clone size	J gene	CDR3 DNA	CDR3 protein
-	TRBV20-1	once	TRBJ2-5	TGCAGTGCTAGAGTTACGGCTCTCCAAGAGACCCAGTACTTC	CSARVTALQETQYF
TRBD1	TRBV14	-	TRBJ1-2	TGTGCCAGCAGCCAAGCCCCAATAGACAGGGATCCCTATGGCTACACCTTC	CASSQAPIDRDPYGYTF
-	TRBV5-1	few	TRBJ2-7	TGCGCCAGCAGCTTGGGGGACTCCGACTCCTACGAGCAGTACTTC	CASSLGDSDSYEQYF
-	TRBV18	-	TRBJ1-1	TGTGCCAGCTCACCACAGGGGGTCGAAGTGAACACTGAAGCTTTCTTT	CASSPQGVEVNTEAFF
-	TRBV6-5	few	TRBJ2-1	TGTGCCAGCAGTTACTCGCCCGGCCGCTCCTACAATGAGCAGTTCTTC	CASSYSPGRSYNEQFF
-	TRBV4-1	many	TRBJ1-2	TGCGCCAGCAGCCAAGACCCAGTCCGCCCCTATGGCTACACCTTC	CASSQDPVRPYGYTF
-	TRBV12-3/TRBV12-4	few	TRBJ1-5	TGTGCCAGCAGTTTTCGGGTCGTCTGGGGTAGCAATCAGCCCCAGCATTTT	CASSFRVVWGSNQPQHF
TRBD1	TRBV6-6	few	TRBJ2-7	TGTGCCAGCAGACCCGCCGGGACAGGAACCTACGAGCAGTACTTC	CASRPAGTGTYEQYF
-	TRBV6-2/TRBV6-3	few	TRBJ2-7	TGTGCCAGCAGTTACTCGGGGCGGTTCCAGCAGTACTTC	CASSYSGRFQQYF
-	TRBV4-2	few	TRBJ1-2	TGTGCCAGCAGCCAAGAGGTCCAGCGACTTAACTATGGCTACACCTTC	CASSQEVQRLNYGYTF
TRBD2	TRBV28	-	TRBJ2-4	TGTGCCAGCAGTTTAGCTAGCGGGAGTCACATTCAGTACTTC	CASSLASGSHIQYF
-	TRBV9	-	TRBJ2-1	TGTGCCAGCAGCCTTCAGACAGGAGCCCAAGAGACCCAGTTCTTC	CASSLQTGAQETQFF
-	TRBV6-6	-	TRBJ2-7	TGTGCCAGCAGTTACGGCCCAGCCTACGAGCAGTACTTC	CASSYGPAYEQYF
-	TRBV10-3	-	TRBJ1-5	TGTGCCATCAGTGAGTCGAGGGGTAGCAATCAGCCCCAGCATTTT	CAISESRGSNQPQHF
-	TRBV28	-	TRBJ1-5	TGTGCCAGCAGTTTATGGAGGGCGGTGAGCTCCAATCAGCCCCAGCATTTT	CASSLWRAVSSNQPQHF
-	TRBV6-5	few	TRBJ1-2	TGTGCCAGCAGTTTACGCTTAGGAGGGGAGGACTATGGCTACACCTTC	CASSLRLGGEDYGYTF
-	TRBV12-3/TRBV12-4	many	TRBJ1-2	TGTGCCAGCAGTTCTAACAGCCGGTATGGCTACACCTTC	CASSSNSRYGYTF
TRBD1	TRBV2	once	TRBJ1-4	TGTGCCAGCAGAAAGGACAGGGAAGATGAAAAACCGTTTTTT	CASRKDREDEKPFF